This T cell receptor beta chain was captured by sequencing in a study of technical replicates of blood from several donors. Profiling relied on immunoSEQ multiplex PCR, and the TCRdb table lists in-frame clones only, not all of them. The sample holds about 89,000 clones, roughly 94% seen once. Germline assignment: CDR1 SGHDT and CDR2 YYEEEE. The CDR3 covers 15 residues. V gave up 4 bases and J gave up 4 bases; unmatched junction bases: 10. Sequencing was performed on T cells isolated from PBMCs. The rearrangement joins TRBV5-6 to TRBJ2-7, with 8 positions matching TRBD1. The TCR originated in a human donor in good health. DNA for the CDR3: TGTGCCAGCAGCCGCAGGACAGGGATAGATTACGAGCAGTACTTC. Translating it yields CASSRRTGIDYEQYF.